One T cell receptor beta chain is described in this entry. These data are taken from a study of blood T cell repertoires in COVID-19. About the study: PBMCs, B-cell-depleted T cells, or T cells provided the cDNA or gDNA that made up the material.

Some clones are missing from TCRdb's copy, which holds only in-frame ones; the method was immunoSEQ multiplex PCR. This repertoire shows approximately 170,000 clones, 80% to 90% found once; its top ten account for about 8%. This CDR3 region has 15 residues. With V trimmed by 4 bases and J by 5 bases, 8 bases remained unmatched. Germline V CDR1 and CDR2: KGHSH, LQKENI. The sequencing input was PBMCs or T cells enriched from blood (not recorded which). The TCR originated in a woman in her fifties or sixties who had recovered from COVID-19. This chain joins TRBV18 and TRBJ2-5; 9 nucleotides align to TRBD2. CDR3 amino acids: CASSQDSGSTETQYF. The CDR3 DNA reads TGTGCCAGCTCACAGGATAGCGGGAGTACGGAGACCCAGTACTTC.